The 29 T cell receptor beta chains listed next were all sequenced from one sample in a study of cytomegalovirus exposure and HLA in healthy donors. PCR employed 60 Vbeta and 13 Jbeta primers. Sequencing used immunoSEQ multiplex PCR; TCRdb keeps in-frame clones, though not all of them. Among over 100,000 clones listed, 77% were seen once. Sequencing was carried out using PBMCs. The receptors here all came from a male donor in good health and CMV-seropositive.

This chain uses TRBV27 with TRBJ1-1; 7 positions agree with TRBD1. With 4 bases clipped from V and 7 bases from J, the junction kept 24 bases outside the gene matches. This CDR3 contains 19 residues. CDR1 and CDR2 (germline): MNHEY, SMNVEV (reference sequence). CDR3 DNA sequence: TGTGCCAGCAGTTCATACGGGGTTGGACAGGTGGTGGGGGGCGGTGAAGCTTTCTTT. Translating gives CASSSYGVGQVVGGGEAFF.

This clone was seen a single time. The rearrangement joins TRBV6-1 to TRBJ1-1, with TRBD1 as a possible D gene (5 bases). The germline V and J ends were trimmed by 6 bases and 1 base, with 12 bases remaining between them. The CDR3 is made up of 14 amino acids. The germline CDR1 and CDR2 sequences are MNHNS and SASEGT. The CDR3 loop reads CASSLTQENTEAFF. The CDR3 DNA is TGTGCCAGCAGCTTAACACAGGAGAACACTGAAGCTTTCTTT.

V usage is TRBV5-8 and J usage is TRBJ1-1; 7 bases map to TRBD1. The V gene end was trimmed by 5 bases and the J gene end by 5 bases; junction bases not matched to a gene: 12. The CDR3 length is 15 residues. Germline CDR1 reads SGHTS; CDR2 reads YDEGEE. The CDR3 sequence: CASSPVDRDVTEAFF. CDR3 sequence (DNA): TGTGCCAGCAGTCCGGTTGACAGGGATGTTACTGAAGCTTTCTTT.

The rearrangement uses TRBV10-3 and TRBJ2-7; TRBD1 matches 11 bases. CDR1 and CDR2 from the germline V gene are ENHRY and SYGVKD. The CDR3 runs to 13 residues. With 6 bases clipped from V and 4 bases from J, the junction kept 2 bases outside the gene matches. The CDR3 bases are TGTGCCATCAGGGGGACAGGGGGTTACGAGCAGTACTTC. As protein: CAIRGTGGYEQYF.

As DNA, the CDR3 is TGTGCCAGCGGATACAGGGATTCCGGGGAGCTGTTTTTT. Encoded protein: CASGYRDSGELFF. The V call is TRBV6-1, the J call TRBJ2-2; tentative D call: TRBD1 (6 bases). From germline, CDR1 is MNHNS and CDR2 SASEGT. The CDR3 is 13 residues long. V dropped 8 bases and J dropped 6 bases, with 13 bases sitting between them.

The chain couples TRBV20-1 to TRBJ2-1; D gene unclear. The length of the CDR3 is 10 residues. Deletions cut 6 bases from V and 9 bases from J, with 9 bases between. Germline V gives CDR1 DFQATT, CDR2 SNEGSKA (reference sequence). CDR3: CSAWATEQFF. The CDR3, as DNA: TGCAGTGCGTGGGCTACTGAGCAGTTCTTC.

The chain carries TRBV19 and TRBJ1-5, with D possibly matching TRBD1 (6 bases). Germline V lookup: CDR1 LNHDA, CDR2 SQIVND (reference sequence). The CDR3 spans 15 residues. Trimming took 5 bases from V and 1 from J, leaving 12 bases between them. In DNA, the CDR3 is TGTGCCAGTAGTGGCCCCGGGACAAGCAATCAGCCCCAGCATTTT. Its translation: CASSGPGTSNQPQHF.

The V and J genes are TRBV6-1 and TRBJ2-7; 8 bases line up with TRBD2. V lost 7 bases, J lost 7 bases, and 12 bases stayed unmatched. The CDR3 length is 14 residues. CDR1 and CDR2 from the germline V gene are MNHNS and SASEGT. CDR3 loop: CASTKTGGPDEQYF. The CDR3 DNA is TGTGCCAGCACTAAGACGGGAGGGCCGGATGAGCAGTACTTC.

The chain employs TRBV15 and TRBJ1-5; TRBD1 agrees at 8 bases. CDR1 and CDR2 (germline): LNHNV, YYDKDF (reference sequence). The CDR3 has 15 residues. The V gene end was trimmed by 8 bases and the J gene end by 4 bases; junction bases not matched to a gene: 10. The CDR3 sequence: CATDRGEEGNQPQHF. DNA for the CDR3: TGTGCCACCGACAGGGGAGAGGAGGGGAATCAGCCCCAGCATTTT.

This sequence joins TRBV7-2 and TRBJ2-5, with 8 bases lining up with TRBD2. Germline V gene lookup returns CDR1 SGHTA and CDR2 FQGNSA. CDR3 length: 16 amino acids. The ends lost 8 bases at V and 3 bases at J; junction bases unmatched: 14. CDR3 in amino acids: CASLRWTGGAKETQYF. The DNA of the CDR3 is TGTGCCAGCTTAAGGTGGACCGGGGGGGCCAAAGAGACCCAGTACTTC.

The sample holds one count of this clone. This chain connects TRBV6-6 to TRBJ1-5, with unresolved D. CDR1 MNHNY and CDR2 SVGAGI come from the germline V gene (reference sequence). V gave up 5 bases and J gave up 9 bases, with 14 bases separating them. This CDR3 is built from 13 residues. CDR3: CASSLNTPPPQHF. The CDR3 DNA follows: TGTGCCAGCAGTCTAAATACGCCCCCGCCCCAGCATTTT.

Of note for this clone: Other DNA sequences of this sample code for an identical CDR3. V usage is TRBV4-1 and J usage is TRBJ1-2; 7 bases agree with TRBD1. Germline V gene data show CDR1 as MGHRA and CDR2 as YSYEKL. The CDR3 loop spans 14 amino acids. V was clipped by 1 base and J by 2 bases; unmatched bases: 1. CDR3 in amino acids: CASSQVGGNYGYTF. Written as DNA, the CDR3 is TGCGCCAGCAGCCAAGTAGGGGGCAACTATGGCTACACCTTC.

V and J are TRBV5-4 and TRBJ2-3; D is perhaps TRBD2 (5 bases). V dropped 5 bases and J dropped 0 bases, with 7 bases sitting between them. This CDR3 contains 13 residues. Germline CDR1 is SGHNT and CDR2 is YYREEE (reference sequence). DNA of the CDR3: TGTGCCAGCAGACAGCGGAGCACAGATACGCAGTATTTT. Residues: CASRQRSTDTQYF.

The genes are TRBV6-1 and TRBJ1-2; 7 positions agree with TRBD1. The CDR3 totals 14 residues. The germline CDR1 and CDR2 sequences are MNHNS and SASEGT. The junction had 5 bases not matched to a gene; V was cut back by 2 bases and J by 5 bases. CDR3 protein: CASSENQGEYGYTF. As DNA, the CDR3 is TGTGCCAGCAGTGAAAACCAGGGGGAGTATGGCTACACCTTC.

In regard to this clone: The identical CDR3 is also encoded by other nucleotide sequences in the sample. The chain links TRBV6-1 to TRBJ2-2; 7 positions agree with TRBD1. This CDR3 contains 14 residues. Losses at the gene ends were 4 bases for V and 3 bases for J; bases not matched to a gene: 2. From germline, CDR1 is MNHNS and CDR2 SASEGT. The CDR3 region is CASSGQGDTGELFF. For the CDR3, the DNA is TGTGCCAGCAGTGGACAGGGAGACACCGGGGAGCTGTTTTTT.

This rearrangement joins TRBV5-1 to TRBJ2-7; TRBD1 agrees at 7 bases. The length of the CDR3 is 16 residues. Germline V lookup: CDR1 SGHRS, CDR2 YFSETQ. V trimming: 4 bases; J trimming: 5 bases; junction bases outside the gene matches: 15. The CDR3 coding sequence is TGCGCCAGCAGCCCGACCCCAAAGACAGGGAGCCACGAGCAGTACTTC. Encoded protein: CASSPTPKTGSHEQYF.

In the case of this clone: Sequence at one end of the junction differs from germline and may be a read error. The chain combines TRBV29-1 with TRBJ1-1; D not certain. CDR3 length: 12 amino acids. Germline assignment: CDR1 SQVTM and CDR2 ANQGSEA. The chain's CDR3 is CSVAISPTEAFF. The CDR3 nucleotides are TGCAGCGTTGCCATTTCACCAACTGAAGCCTTCTTT.

The CDR3 coding sequence is TGTGCCAGCAGCACCCGACAGGGTCAGGGCTACGAGCAGTACTTC. This codes for CASSTRQGQGYEQYF. The gene calls are TRBV5-5 and TRBJ2-7; 7 bases fit TRBD1. The germline gives CDR1 SGHKS, CDR2 YYEKEE (reference sequence). With 4 bases clipped from V and 3 bases from J, the junction kept 10 bases outside the gene matches. CDR3 length: 15 residues. Looking up the rest from reference TRBV5-5 and TRBJ2-7 gives the full variable domain: DAGVTQSPTHLIKTRGQQVTLRCSPISGHKSVSWYQQVLGQGPQFIFQYYEKEERGRGNFPDRFSARQFPNYSSELNVNALLLGDSALYLCASSTRQGQGYEQYFGPGTRLTVT.

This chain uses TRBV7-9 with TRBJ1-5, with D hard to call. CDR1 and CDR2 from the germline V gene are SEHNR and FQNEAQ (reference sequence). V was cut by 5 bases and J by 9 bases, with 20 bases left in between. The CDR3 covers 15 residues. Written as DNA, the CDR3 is TGTGCCAGCAGCCCAGACACGTTCGCTGAATCGCCCCAGCATTTT. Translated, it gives CASSPDTFAESPQHF.

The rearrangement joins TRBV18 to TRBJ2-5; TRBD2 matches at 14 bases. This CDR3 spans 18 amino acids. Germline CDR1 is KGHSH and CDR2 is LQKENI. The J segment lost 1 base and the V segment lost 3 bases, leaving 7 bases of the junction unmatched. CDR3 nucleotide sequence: TGTGCCAGCTCACCGACTAGCGGGAGGGCCTTTCTCCAAGAGACCCAGTACTTC. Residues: CASSPTSGRAFLQETQYF.

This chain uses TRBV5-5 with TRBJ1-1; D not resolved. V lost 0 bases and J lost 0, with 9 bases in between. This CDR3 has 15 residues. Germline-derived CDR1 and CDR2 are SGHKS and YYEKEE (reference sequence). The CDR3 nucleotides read TGTGCCAGCAGCTTGGGGGAGCGGATGAACACTGAAGCTTTCTTT. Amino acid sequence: CASSLGERMNTEAFF.

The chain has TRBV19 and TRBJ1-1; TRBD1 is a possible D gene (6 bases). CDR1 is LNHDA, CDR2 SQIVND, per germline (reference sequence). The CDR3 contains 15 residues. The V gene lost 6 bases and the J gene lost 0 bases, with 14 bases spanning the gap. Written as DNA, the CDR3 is TGTGCCAGTAGGCCACAGGGTTGGATGAACACTGAAGCTTTCTTT. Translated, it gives CASRPQGWMNTEAFF.

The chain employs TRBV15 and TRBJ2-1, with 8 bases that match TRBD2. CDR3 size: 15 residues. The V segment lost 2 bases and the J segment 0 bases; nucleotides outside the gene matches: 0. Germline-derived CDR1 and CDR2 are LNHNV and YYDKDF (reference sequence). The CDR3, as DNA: TGTGCCACCAGCAGAACTAGCGGCTCCTACAATGAGCAGTTCTTC. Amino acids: CATSRTSGSYNEQFF.

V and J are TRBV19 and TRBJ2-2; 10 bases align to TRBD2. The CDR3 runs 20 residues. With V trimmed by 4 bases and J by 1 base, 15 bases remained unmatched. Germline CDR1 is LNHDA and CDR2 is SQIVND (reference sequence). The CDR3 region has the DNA TGTGCCAGTAGTAGTCCCATCTGGGCTAGCGGGGGCCGGAACACCGGGGAGCTGTTTTTT. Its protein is CASSSPIWASGGRNTGELFF. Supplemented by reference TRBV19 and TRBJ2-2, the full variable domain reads DGGITQSPKYLFRKEGQNVTLSCEQNLNHDAMYWYRQDPGQGLRLIYYSQIVNDFQKGDIAEGYSVSREKKESFPLTVTSAQKNPTAFYLCASSSPIWASGGRNTGELFFGEGSRLTVL.

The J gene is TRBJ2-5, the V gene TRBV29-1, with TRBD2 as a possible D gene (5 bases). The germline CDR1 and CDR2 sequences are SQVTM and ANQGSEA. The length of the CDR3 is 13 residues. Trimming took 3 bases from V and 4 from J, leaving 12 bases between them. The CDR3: CSVDAEEGETQYF. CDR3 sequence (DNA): TGCAGCGTTGACGCGGAGGAAGGAGAGACCCAGTACTTC.

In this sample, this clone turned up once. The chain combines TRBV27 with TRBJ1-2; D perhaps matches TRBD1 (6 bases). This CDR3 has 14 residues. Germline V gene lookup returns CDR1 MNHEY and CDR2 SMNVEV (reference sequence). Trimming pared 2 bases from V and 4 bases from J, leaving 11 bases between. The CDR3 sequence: CASSLKGGTYGYTF. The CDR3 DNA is TGTGCCAGCAGTTTAAAGGGGGGGACCTATGGCTACACCTTC.

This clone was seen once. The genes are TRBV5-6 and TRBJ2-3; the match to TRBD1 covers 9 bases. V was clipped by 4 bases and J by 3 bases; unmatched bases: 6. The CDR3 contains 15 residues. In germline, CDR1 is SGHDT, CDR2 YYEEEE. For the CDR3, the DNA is TGTGCCAGCAGCGAGACAGGGGGACGGACAGATACGCAGTATTTT. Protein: CASSETGGRTDTQYF. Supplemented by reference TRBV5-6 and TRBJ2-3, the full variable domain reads DAGVTQSPTHLIKTRGQQVTLRCSPKSGHDTVSWYQQALGQGPQFIFQYYEEEERQRGNFPDRFSGHQFPNYSSELNVNALLLGDSALYLCASSETGGRTDTQYFGPGTRLTVL.

CDR3 protein: CASSTRTGGRTDTQYF. CDR3 nucleotides: TGTGCCAGTAGTACCCGGACAGGGGGCAGGACAGATACGCAGTATTTT. The chain joins TRBV19 to TRBJ2-3, with 11 bases that match TRBD1. V lost 4 bases to trimming and J lost 3 bases; unmatched junction nucleotides: 6. Germline V gene lookup returns CDR1 LNHDA and CDR2 SQIVND (reference sequence). CDR3 size: 16 residues.

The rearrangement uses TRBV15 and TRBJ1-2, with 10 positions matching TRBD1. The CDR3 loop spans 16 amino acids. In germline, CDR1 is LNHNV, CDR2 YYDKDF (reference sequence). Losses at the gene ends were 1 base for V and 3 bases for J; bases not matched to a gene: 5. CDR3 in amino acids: CATSRGTGGGHYGYTF. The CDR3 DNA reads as TGTGCCACCAGCAGAGGGACAGGGGGAGGTCACTATGGCTACACCTTC.